These T cell receptor beta chains were read from a single sample in a study of blood T cell repertoires in COVID-19. Generated by immunoSEQ multiplex PCR, the TCRdb table keeps only in-frame clones and is missing some. The sample has hundreds of thousands of clones, approximately 88% seen once. Sample: PBMCs or T cells enriched from blood (not recorded which). The receptors were sampled from a woman aged 18-29 years who had recovered from COVID-19. The CDR3 runs from the conserved cysteine through the conserved F or W. The D gene is left open where the match is weak. The listing skips clone size in some rows; elsewhere it reads once, few, many or a size class.

cdr3_length clone_size d_call j_call v_call cdr3_aa cdr3_nt
12 few - TRBJ1-5 TRBV10-3 CAISELNQPQHF TGTGCCATCAGTGAGTTAAATCAGCCCCAGCATTTT
17 once - TRBJ1-2 TRBV29-1 CSVDHRVAGPVGYGYTF TGCAGCGTCGACCACAGGGTGGCAGGCCCAGTCGGCTATGGCTACACCTTC
14 - - TRBJ1-1 TRBV5-1 CASSLAGLRDSAFF TGCGCCAGCAGCTTGGCCGGCTTGCGAGACTCCGCTTTCTTT
13 - - TRBJ1-2 TRBV5-8 CASSLYRGYGYTF TGTGCCAGCAGCTTGTATAGGGGGTATGGCTACACCTTC
13 - - TRBJ2-7 TRBV19 CASSIAYWREQYF TGTGCCAGTAGTATAGCTTACTGGAGGGAGCAGTACTTC
15 - - TRBJ1-4 TRBV15 CATSRGEATNEKLFF TGTGCCACCAGCAGAGGGGAGGCAACTAATGAAAAACTGTTTTTT
14 - TRBD1 TRBJ1-4 TRBV28 CASSYQGAIEKLFF TGTGCCAGCAGTTATCAGGGGGCAATTGAAAAACTGTTTTTT
16 - TRBD1 TRBJ1-6 TRBV3-1/TRBV3-2 CASSTRDRGPNSPLHF TGTGCCAGCAGCACCCGGGACAGGGGGCCTAATTCACCCCTCCACTTT
13 - - TRBJ1-5 TRBV5-5 CASSFQINQPQHF TGTGCCAGCAGCTTTCAGATTAATCAGCCCCAGCATTTT
15 - TRBD2 TRBJ2-5 TRBV29-1 CSVAPLAGTQETQYF TGCAGCGTTGCCCCCCTAGCGGGGACGCAAGAGACCCAGTACTTC
14 - - TRBJ2-7 TRBV7-2 CASTTGSGPYEQYF TGTGCCAGCACCACCGGTAGCGGCCCCTACGAGCAGTACTTC